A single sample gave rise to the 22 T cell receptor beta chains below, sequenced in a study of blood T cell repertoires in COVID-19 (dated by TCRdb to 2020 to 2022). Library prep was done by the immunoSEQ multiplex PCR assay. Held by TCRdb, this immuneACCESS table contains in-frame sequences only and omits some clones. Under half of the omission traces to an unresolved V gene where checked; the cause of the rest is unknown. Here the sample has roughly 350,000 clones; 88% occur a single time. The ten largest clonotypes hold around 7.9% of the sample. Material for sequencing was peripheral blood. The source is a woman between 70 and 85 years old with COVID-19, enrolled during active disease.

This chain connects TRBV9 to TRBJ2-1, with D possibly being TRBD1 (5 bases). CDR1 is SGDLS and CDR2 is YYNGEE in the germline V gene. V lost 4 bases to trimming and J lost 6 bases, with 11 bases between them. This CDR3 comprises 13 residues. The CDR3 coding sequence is TGTGCCAGCAGCACATTAGGGGTCAATGAGCAGTTCTTC. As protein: CASSTLGVNEQFF.

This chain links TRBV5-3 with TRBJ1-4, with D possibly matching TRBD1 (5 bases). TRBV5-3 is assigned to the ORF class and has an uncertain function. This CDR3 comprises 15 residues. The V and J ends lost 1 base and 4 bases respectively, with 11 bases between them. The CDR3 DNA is TGTGCCAGAAGCTTGTTAGGGGTGATTAATGAAAAACTGTTTTTT. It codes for CARSLLGVINEKLFF.

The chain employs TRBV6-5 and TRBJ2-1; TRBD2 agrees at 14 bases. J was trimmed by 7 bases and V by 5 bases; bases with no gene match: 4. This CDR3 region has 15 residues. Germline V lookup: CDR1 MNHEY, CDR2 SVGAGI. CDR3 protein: CASSRLAGGLNEQFF. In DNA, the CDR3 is TGTGCCAGCAGTAGACTAGCGGGGGGGTTAAATGAGCAGTTCTTC.

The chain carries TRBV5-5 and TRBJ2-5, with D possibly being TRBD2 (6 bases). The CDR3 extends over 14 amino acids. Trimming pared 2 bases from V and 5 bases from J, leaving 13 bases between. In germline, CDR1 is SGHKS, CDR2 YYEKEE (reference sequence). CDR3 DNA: TGTGCCAGCAGCTTCTCCGGGGGTTGGGAGACCCAGTACTTC. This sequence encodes CASSFSGGWETQYF.

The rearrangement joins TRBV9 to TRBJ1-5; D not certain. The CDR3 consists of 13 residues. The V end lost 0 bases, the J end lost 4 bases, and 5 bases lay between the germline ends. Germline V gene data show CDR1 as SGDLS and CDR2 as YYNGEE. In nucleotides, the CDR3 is TGTGCCAGCAGCGTAGCAGGTAATCAGCCCCAGCATTTT. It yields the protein CASSVAGNQPQHF.

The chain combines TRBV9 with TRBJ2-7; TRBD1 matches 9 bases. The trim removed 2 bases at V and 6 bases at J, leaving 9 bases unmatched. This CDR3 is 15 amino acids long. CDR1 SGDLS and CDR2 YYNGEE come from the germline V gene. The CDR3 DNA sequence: TGTGCCAGCAGCGTGAGGGGACAGGGAGATGGCGAGCAGTACTTC. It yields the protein CASSVRGQGDGEQYF.

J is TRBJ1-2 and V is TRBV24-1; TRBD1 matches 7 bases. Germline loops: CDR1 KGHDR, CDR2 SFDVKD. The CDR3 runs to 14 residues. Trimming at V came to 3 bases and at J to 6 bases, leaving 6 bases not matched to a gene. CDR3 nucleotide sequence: TGTGCCACCAGTGATCGGACAGGCGGGAATGGCTACACCTTC. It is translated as CATSDRTGGNGYTF.

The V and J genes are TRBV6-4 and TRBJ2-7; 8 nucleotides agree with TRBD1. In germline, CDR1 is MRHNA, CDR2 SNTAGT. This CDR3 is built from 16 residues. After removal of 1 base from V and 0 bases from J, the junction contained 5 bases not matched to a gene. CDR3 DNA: TGTGCCAGCAGTGACTTCACCGGGACAGGCTCCTACGAGCAGTACTTC. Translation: CASSDFTGTGSYEQYF.

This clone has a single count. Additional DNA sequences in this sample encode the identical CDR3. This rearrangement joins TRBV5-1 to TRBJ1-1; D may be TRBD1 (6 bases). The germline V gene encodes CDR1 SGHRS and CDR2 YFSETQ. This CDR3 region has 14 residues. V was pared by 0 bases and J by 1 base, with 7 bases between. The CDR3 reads CASSLARGNTEAFF. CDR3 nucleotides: TGCGCCAGCAGCTTGGCCAGGGGGAACACTGAAGCTTTCTTT.

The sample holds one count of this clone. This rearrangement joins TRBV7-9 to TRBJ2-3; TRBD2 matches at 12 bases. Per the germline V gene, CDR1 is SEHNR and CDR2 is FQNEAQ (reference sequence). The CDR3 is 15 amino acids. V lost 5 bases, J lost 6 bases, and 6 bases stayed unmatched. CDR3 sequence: CASSPGLAGPDTQYF. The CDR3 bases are TGTGCCAGCAGCCCAGGACTAGCGGGGCCGGATACGCAGTATTTT.

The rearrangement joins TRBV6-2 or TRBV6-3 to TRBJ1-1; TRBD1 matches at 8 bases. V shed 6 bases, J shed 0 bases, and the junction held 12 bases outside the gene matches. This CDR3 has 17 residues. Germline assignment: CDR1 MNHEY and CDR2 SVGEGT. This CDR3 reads CASSSDRGAYMNTEAFF. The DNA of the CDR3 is TGTGCCAGCAGCTCCGACAGGGGCGCATATATGAACACTGAAGCTTTCTTT.

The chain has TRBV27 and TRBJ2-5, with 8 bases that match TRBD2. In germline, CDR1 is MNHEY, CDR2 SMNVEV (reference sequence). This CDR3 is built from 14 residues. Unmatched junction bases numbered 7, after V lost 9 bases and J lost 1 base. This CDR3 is CARDISGGQETQYF. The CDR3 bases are TGTGCCAGAGACATCAGCGGGGGCCAAGAGACCCAGTACTTC.

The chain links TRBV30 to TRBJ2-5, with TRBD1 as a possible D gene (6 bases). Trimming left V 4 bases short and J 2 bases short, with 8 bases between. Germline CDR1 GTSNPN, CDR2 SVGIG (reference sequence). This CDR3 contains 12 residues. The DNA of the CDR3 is TGTGCCTGGACTACAGGGCAAGAGACCCAGTACTTC. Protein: CAWTTGQETQYF.

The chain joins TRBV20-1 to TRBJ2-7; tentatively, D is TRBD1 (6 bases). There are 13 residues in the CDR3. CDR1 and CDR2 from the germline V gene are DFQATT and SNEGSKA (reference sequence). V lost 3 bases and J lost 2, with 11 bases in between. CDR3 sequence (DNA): TGCAGTGCTAGTCCCACAGGGCCCTACGAGCAGTACTTC. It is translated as CSASPTGPYEQYF.

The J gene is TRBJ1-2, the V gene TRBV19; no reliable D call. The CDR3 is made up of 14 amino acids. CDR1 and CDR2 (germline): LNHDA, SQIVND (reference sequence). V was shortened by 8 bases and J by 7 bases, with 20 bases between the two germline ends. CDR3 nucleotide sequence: TGTGCCAGTTTACAAAATCGTGGAGTGGGTGGCTACACCTTC. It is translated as CASLQNRGVGGYTF.

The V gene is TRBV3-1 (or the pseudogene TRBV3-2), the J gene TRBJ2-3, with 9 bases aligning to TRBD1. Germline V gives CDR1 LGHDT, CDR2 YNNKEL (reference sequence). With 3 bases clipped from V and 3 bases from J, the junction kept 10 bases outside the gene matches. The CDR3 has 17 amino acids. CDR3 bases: TGTGCCAGCAGCCACCCTAAGGGACAGGGTAGAACAGATACGCAGTATTTT. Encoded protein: CASSHPKGQGRTDTQYF.

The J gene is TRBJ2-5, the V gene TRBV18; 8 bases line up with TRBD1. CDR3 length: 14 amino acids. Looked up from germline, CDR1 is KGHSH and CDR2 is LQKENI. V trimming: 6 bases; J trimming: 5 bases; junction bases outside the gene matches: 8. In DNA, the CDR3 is TGTGCCAGCTCGGAGGACAGGGCGCGCGAGACCCAGTACTTC. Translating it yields CASSEDRARETQYF.

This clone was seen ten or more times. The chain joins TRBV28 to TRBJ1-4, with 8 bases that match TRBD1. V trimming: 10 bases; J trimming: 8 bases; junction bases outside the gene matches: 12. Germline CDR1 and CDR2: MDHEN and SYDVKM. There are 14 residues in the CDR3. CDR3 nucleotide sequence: TGTGCCACCACGATTACAGGGGGAGGAGAAAAACTGTTTTTT. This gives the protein CATTITGGGEKLFF. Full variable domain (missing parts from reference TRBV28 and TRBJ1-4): DVKVTQSSRYLVKRTGEKVFLECVQDMDHENMFWYRQDPGLGLRLIYFSYDVKMKEKGDIPEGYSVSREKKERFSLILESASTNQTSMYLCATTITGGGEKLFFGSGTQLSVL.

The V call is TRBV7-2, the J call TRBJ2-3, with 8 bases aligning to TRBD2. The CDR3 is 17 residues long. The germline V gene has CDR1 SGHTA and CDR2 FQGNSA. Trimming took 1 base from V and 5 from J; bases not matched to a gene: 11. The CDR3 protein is CASSLVLRGAPGDTQYF. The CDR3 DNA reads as TGTGCCAGCAGCTTAGTCTTGCGGGGGGCCCCTGGAGATACGCAGTATTTT.

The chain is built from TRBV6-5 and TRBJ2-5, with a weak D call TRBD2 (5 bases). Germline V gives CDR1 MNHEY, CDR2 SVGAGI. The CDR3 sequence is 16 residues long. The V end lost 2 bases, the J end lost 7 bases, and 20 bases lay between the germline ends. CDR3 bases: TGTGCCAGCAGTTACAATTTTAGGGAGTTCCCGGGGACCCAGTACTTC. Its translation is CASSYNFREFPGTQYF.

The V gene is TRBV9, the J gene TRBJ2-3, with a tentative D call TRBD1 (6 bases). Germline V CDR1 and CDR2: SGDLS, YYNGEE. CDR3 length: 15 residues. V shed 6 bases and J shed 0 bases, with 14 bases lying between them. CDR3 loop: CASTRGGTSTDTQYF. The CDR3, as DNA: TGTGCCAGCACAAGAGGGGGTACTAGCACAGATACGCAGTATTTT. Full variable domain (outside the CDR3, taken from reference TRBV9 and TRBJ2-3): DSGVTQTPKHLITATGQRVTLRCSPRSGDLSVYWYQQSLDQGLQFLIQYYNGEERAKGNILERFSAQQFPDLHSELNLSSLELGDSALYFCASTRGGTSTDTQYFGPGTRLTVL.

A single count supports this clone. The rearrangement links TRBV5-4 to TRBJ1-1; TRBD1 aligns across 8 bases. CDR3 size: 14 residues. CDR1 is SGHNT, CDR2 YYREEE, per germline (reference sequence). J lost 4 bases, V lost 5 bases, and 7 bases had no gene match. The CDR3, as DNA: TGTGCCAGCAGTGATGCTACAGGGGGCACTGAAGCTTTCTTT. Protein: CASSDATGGTEAFF.